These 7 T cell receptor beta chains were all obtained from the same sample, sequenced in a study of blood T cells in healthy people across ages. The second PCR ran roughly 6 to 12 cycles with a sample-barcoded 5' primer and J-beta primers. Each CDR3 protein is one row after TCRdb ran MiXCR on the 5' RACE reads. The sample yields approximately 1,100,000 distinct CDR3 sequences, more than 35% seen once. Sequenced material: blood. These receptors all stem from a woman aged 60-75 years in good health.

CDR3 loop: CASSQLGTMNTEAFF. The CDR3 DNA follows: TGTGCCAGCAGCCAATTAGGGACCATGAACACTGAAGCTTTCTTT. The J gene is TRBJ1-1, the V gene TRBV3-1, with D perhaps TRBD1 (5 bases). With 2 bases removed from V and 0 bases from J, the gap between germline ends came to 10 bases. The CDR3 is 15 amino acids. CDR1 and CDR2 from the germline V gene are LGHDT and YNNKEL (reference sequence).

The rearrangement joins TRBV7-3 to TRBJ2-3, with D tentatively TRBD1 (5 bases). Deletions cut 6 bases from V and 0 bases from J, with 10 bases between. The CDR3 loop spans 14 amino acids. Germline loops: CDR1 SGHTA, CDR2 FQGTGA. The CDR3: CASSQQGSTDTQYF. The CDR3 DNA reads TGTGCCAGCAGTCAGCAGGGTAGCACAGATACGCAGTATTTT. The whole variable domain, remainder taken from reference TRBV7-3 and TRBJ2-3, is GAGVSQTPSNKVTEKGKYVELRCDPISGHTALYWYRQSLGQGPEFLIYFQGTGAADDSGLPNDRFFAVRPEGSVSTLKIQRTERGDSAVYLCASSQQGSTDTQYFGPGTRLTVL.

The CDR3 loop is CAIGGLAGGTGTQYF. The CDR3 region has the DNA TGTGCCATCGGGGGATTAGCGGGAGGGACAGGAACGCAGTACTTC. V gene TRBV10-3 combines with J gene TRBJ2-7; TRBD2 aligns across 11 bases. V shed 8 bases, J shed 9 bases, and the junction held 15 bases outside the gene matches. There are 15 residues in the CDR3. Germline CDR1 ENHRY, CDR2 SYGVKD.

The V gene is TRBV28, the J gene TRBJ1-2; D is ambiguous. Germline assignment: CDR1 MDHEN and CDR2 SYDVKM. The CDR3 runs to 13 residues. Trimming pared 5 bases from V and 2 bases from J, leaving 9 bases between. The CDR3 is CASSAHRNYGYTF. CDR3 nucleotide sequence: TGTGCCAGCAGTGCCCACAGAAACTATGGCTACACCTTC.

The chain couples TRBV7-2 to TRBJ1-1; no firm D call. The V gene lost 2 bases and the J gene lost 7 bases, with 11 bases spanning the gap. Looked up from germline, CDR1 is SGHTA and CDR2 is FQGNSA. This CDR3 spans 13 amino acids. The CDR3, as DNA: TGTGCCAGCAGCTTACGTCGGGCGGGTGAAGCTTTCTTT. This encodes CASSLRRAGEAFF.

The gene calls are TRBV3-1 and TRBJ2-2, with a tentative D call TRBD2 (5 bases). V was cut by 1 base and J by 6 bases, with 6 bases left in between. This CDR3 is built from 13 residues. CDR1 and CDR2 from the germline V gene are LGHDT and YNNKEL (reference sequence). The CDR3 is CASSQGGPGELFF. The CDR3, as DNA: TGTGCCAGCAGCCAAGGAGGGCCCGGGGAGCTGTTTTTT. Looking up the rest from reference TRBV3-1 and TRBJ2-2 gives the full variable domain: DTAVSQTPKYLVTQMGNDKSIKCEQNLGHDTMYWYKQDSKKFLKIMFSYNNKELIINETVPNRFSPKSPDKAHLNLHINSLELGDSAVYFCASSQGGPGELFFGEGSRLTVL.

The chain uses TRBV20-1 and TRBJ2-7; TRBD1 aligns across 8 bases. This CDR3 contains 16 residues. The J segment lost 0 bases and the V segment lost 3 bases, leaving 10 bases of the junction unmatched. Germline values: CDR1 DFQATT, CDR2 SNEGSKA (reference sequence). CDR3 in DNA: TGCAGTGCTAGGTCATTTCAGGGGGCAAGCTCCTACGAGCAGTACTTC. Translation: CSARSFQGASSYEQYF.